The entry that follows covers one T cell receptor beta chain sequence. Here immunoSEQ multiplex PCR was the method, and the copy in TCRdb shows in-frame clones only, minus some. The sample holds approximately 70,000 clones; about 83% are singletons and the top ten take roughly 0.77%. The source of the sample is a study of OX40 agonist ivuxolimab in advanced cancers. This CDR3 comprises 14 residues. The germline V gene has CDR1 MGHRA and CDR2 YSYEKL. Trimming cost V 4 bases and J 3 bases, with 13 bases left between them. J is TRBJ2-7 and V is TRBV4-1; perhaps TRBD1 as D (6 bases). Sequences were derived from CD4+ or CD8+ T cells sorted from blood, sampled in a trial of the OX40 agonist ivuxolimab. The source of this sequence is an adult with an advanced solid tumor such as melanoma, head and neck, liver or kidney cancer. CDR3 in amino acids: CASSPGTRNYEQYF. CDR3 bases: TGCGCCAGCAGCCCCGGGACACGCAACTACGAGCAGTACTTC.